A selection of T cell receptor beta chains follows, all from one sample in a study of blood T cell repertoires in COVID-19. The table came from immunoSEQ multiplex PCR; TCRdb's copy has only in-frame clones and leaves some out. The sample contains about 400,000 clones, approximately 86% of which appear only once. Material: PBMCs or T cells enriched from blood (not recorded which). The receptors were sampled from a woman aged 40 to 49 with acute COVID-19. CDR3s include the opening cysteine and the closing phenylalanine or tryptophan. The D gene is left open where the match is weak. Clone sizes are given selectively: once, few, many, or a class where the clone is expanded.

D gene: NA; clone size: NA; J gene: TRBJ1-1; V gene: TRBV5-4; CDR3 DNA: TGTGCCAGCAGCGGAGAGACTGTAAACACTGAAGCTTTCTTT; CDR3 protein: CASSGETVNTEAFF
D gene: NA; clone size: once; J gene: TRBJ1-6; V gene: TRBV10-2; CDR3 DNA: TGCGCCAGCAGTGAGTGGTCAGTTAATTCACCCCTCCACTTT; CDR3 protein: CASSEWSVNSPLHF
D gene: TRBD1; clone size: NA; J gene: TRBJ2-1; V gene: TRBV18; CDR3 DNA: TGTGCCAGTTTGGGACAGGGGGACAATGAGCAGTTCTTC; CDR3 protein: CASLGQGDNEQFF
D gene: NA; clone size: once; J gene: TRBJ1-2; V gene: TRBV20-1; CDR3 DNA: TGCAGTGCTATTGAAAACAGAAACTATGGCTACACCTTC; CDR3 protein: CSAIENRNYGYTF
D gene: NA; clone size: once; J gene: TRBJ1-3; V gene: TRBV4-1; CDR3 DNA: TGCGCCAGCAGCCGCTCAATACAGGGAACTGGAAACACCATATATTTT; CDR3 protein: CASSRSIQGTGNTIYF
D gene: NA; clone size: once; J gene: TRBJ1-2; V gene: TRBV5-5; CDR3 DNA: TGTGCCAGCAGCTTGGATGCGACTTCGACTCCCTATGGCTACACCTTC; CDR3 protein: CASSLDATSTPYGYTF
D gene: NA; clone size: NA; J gene: TRBJ1-4; V gene: TRBV21-1; CDR3 DNA: TGTGCCAGCAGCATGTCGTATGGGGGAGGTAATGAAAAACTGTTTTTT; CDR3 protein: CASSMSYGGGNEKLFF
D gene: NA; clone size: NA; J gene: TRBJ1-4; V gene: TRBV6-5; CDR3 DNA: TGTGCCAGCAGCCTCAGGGCGAGGAATGAAAAACTGTTTTTT; CDR3 protein: CASSLRARNEKLFF
D gene: TRBD2; clone size: NA; J gene: TRBJ2-5; V gene: TRBV19; CDR3 DNA: TGTGCCAGTAGTCCCCTTCGGGACCGGGGGGAAGAGACCCAGTACTTC; CDR3 protein: CASSPLRDRGEETQYF
D gene: NA; clone size: NA; J gene: TRBJ2-5; V gene: TRBV29-1; CDR3 DNA: TGCAGCGTTCGCTGGGGGCTTGGGGAGACCCAGTACTTC; CDR3 protein: CSVRWGLGETQYF
D gene: NA; clone size: NA; J gene: TRBJ1-1; V gene: TRBV29-1; CDR3 DNA: TGCAGCGTTGCGGGGGGCGAGAACACTGAAGCTTTCTTT; CDR3 protein: CSVAGGENTEAFF